The T cell receptor beta chain under discussion was sequenced for a study of blood T cell repertoires in COVID-19. Study in general: The United States, Italy and Spain were the sources of the acute and convalescent COVID-19 samples. Sources were T cells, B-cell-depleted T cells, or PBMCs; the material itself was cDNA or gDNA.

The CDR3 length is 15 residues. The V gene lost 2 bases and the J gene lost 0 bases, with 10 bases spanning the gap. Germline CDR1 and CDR2: GTSNPN and SVGIG (reference sequence). Data came from immunoSEQ multiplex PCR; TCRdb stores just in-frame clones and leaves some out. Here the sample spans about 200,000 clones, 85% to 90% being singletons. This rearrangement joins TRBV30 to TRBJ1-4, with D uncertain. The specimen sequenced was peripheral blood. This receptor was obtained from an elderly man with acute or convalescent COVID-19. The DNA for the CDR3 is TGTGCCTGGAGTCTCAGACGGGCAACTAATGAAAAACTGTTTTTT. Protein: CAWSLRRATNEKLFF.